This TCR beta chain stems from a study of siplizumab effects on memory and regulatory T cells. Points from the study as a whole: Poor capture below about 10^-5 frequency left most alloreactive clones unmapped to unstimulated subsets. Proliferating Tregs taken from siplizumab cultures were not shown to have a confirmed suppressive function. Among sequences traceable to unstimulated CD4+ memory cells, alloreactive ones were significantly reduced by siplizumab.

Germline V gives CDR1 ENHRY, CDR2 SYGVKD. V gave up 4 bases and J gave up 2 bases; unmatched junction bases: 8. The CDR3 is made up of 16 amino acids. Concerning this clone itself: Its antigen is currently unknown.

The data were produced by immunoSEQ multiplex PCR, yet TCRdb's version contains in-frame clones alone and is incomplete. The table lists about 120,000 clones, roughly 94% of them singletons. The chain combines TRBV10-3 with TRBJ2-3; 8 positions match TRBD1. Sequenced material: non-Treg CD4+ T cells sorted from blood. The TCR sequence derives from a human donor in good health. CDR3 in DNA: TGTGCCATCAGTGGTACAGGGGGGCTCGCCACAGATACGCAGTATTTT. It encodes CAISGTGGLATDTQYF.